The T cell receptor beta chain under discussion was sequenced for a study of T cell responses to AZD1222 COVID-19 vaccine. Generated by immunoSEQ multiplex PCR, the TCRdb table keeps only in-frame clones and is missing some. The table shows around 140,000 clones, with 90% occurring only once. V dropped 2 bases and J dropped 1; count of bases not matched to a gene: 4. The CDR3 length is 15 residues. The germline CDR1 and CDR2 sequences are SGHTA and FQGNSA. The chain is built from TRBV7-2 and TRBJ1-1; 7 nucleotides align to TRBD1. This specimen was peripheral blood, taken on day 0 of AZD1222 vaccination. This clonotype originated in an adult in good health. CDR3 sequence: CASSLTTGRNTEAFF. The CDR3 nucleotides are TGTGCCAGCAGCTTAACGACAGGGAGGAACACTGAAGCTTTCTTT.